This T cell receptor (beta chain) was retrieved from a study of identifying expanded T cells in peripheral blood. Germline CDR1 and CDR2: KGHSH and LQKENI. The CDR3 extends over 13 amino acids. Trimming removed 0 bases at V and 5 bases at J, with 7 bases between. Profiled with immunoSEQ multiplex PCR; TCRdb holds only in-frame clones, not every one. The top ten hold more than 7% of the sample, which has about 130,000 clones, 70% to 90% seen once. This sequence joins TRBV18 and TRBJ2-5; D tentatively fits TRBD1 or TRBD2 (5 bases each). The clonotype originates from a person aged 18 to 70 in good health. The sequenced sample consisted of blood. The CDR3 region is CASSPPGEETQYF. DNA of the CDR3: TGTGCCAGCTCACCACCGGGGGAGGAGACCCAGTACTTC.